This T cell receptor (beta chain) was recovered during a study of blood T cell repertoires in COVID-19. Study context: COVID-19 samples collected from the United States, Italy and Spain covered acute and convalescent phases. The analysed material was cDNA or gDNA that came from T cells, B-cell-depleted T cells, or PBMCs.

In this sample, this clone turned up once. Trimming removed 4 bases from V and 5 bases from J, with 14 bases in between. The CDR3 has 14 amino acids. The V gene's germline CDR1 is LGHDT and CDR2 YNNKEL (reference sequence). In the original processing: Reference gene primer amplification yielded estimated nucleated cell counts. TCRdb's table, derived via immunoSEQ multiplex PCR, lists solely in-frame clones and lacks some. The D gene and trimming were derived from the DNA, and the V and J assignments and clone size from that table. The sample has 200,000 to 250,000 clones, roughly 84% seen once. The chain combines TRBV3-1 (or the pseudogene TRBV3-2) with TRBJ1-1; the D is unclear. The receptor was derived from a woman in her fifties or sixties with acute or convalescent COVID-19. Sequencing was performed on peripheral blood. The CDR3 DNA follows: TGTGCCAGCAGCCTAGGAGTCGGAGAAACTGAAGCTTTCTTT. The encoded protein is CASSLGVGETEAFF.